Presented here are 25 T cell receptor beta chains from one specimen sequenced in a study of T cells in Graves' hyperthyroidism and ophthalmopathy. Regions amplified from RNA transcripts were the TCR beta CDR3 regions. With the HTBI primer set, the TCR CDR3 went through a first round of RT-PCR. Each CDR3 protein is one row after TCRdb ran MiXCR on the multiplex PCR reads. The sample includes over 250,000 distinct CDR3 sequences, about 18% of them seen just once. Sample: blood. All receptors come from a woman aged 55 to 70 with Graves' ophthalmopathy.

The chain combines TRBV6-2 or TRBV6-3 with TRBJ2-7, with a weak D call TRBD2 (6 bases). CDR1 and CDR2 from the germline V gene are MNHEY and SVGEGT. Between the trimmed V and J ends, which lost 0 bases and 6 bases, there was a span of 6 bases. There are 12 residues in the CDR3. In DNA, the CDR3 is TGTGCCAGCAGTTACTCGGGGGGCGAGCAGTACTTC. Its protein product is CASSYSGGEQYF.

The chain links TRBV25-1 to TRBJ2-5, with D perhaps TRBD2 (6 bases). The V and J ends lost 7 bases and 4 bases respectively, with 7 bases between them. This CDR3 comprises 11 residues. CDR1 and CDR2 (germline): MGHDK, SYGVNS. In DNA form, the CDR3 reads TGTGCCAGCACCGGGGGAGAGACCCAGTACTTC. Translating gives CASTGGETQYF. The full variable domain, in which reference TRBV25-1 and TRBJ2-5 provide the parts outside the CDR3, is EADIYQTPRYLVIGTGKKITLECSQTMGHDKMYWYQQDPGMELHLIHYSYGVNSTEKGDLSSESTVSRIRTEHFPLTLESARPSHTSQYLCASTGGETQYFGPGTRLLVL.

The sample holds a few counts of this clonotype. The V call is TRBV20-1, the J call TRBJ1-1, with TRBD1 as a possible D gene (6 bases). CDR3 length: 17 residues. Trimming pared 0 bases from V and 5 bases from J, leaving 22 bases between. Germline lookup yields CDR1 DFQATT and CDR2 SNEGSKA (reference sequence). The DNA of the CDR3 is TGCAGTGCTAGAGAGGCTGCGGGGGCCCTTTGGAGAACTGAAGCTTTCTTT. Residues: CSAREAAGALWRTEAFF.

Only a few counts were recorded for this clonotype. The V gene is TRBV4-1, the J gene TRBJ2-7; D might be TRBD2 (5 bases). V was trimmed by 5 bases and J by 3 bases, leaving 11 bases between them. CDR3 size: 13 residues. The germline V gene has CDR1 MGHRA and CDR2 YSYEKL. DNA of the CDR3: TGCGCCAGCAGCAGGGAGAGGGTCTACGAGCAGTACTTC. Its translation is CASSRERVYEQYF.

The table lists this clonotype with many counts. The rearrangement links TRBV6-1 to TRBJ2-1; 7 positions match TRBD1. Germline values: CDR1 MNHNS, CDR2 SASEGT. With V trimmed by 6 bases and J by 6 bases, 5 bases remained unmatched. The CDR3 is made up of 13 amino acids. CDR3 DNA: TGTGCCAGCAGCCGACAGGGCGGCAATGAGCAGTTCTTC. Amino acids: CASSRQGGNEQFF.

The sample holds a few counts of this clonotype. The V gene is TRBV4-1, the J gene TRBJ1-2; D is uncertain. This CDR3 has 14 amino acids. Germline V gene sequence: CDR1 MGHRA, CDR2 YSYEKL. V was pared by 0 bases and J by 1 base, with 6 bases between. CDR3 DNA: TGCGCCAGCAGCCAAGAGGGCGTTAACTATGGCTACACCTTC. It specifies CASSQEGVNYGYTF.

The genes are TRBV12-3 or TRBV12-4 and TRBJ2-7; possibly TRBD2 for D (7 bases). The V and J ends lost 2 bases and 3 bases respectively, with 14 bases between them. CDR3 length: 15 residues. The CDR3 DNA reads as TGTGCCAGCAGTTTAAGGTTGGGGGGGCTCTACGAGCAGTACTTC. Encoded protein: CASSLRLGGLYEQYF.

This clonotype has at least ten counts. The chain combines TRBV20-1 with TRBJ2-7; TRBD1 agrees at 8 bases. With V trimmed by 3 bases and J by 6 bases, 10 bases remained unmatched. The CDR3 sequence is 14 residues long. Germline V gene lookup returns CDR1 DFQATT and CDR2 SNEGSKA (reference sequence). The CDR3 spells CSASQGARGVEQYF. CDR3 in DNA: TGCAGTGCTAGTCAGGGGGCGAGGGGGGTCGAGCAGTACTTC.

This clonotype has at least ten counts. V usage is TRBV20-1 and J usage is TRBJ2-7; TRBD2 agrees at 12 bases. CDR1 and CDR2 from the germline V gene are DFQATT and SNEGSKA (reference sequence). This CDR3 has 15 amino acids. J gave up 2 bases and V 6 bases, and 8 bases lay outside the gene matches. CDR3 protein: CSADGTSGSTYEQYF. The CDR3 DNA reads TGCAGTGCGGACGGGACTAGCGGGTCCACCTACGAGCAGTACTTC.

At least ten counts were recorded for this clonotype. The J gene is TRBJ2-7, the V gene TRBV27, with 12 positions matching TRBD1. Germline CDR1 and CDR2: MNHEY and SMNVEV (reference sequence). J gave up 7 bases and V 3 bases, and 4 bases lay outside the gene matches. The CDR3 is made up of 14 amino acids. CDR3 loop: CASSLGQGALEQYF. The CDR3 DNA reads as TGTGCCAGCAGTTTGGGACAGGGGGCGCTTGAGCAGTACTTC.

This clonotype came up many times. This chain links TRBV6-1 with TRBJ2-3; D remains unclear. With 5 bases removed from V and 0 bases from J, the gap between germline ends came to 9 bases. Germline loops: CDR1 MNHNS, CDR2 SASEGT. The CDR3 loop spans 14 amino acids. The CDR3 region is CASSYRTSTDTQYF. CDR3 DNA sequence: TGTGCCAGCAGTTACAGAACTAGCACAGATACGCAGTATTTT.

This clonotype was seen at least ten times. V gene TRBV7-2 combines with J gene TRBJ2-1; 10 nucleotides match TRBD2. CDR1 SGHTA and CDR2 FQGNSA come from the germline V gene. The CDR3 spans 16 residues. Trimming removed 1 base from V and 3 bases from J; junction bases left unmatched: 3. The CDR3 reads CASSLEGTSDYNEQFF. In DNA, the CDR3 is TGTGCCAGCAGCTTAGAGGGGACTAGCGACTACAATGAGCAGTTCTTC.

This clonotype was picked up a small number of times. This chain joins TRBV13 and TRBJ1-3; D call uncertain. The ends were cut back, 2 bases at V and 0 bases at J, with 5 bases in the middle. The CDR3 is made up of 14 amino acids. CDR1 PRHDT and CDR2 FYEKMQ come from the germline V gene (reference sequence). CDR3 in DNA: TGTGCCAGCAGCTTACCGAGCTCTGGAAACACCATATATTTT. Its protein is CASSLPSSGNTIYF.

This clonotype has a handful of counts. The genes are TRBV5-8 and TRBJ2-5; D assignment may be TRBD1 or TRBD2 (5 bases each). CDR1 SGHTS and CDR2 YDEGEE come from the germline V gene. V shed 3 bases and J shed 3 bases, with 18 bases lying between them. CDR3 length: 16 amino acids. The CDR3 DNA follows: TGTGCCAGCAGCTCGGGGCTCGCAGGCGGTGAAGAGACCCAGTACTTC. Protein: CASSSGLAGGEETQYF.

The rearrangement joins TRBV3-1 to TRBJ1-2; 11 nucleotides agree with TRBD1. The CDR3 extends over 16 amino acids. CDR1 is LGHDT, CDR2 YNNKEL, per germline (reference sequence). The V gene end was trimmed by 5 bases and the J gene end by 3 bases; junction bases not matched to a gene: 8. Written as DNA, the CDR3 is TGTGCCAGCAGCGCAGGAGGACAGGGGGCCTACTATGGCTACACCTTC. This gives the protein CASSAGGQGAYYGYTF.

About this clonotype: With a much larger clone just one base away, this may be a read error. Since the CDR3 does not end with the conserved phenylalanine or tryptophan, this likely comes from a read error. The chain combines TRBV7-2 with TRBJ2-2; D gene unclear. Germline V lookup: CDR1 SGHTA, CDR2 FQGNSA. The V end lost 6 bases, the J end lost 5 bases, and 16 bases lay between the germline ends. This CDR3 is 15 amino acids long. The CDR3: CASSRKDWVTGELFL. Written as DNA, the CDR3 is TGTGCCAGCAGTCGAAAGGATTGGGTGACCGGGGAGCTGTTTCTT.

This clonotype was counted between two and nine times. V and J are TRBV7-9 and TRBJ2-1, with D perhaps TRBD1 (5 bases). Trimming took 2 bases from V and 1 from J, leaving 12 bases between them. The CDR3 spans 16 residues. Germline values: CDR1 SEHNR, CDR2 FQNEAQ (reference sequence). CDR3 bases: TGTGCCAGCAGCTTATTTGAGACAGCTTCCTACAATGAGCAGTTCTTC. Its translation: CASSLFETASYNEQFF.

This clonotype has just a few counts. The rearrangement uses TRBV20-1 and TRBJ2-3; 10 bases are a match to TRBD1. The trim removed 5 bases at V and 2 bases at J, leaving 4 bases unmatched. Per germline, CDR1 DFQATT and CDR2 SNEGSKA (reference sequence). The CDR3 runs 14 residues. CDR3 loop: CSASDRGATDTQYF. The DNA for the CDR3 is TGCAGTGCTTCGGACAGGGGGGCCACAGATACGCAGTATTTT.

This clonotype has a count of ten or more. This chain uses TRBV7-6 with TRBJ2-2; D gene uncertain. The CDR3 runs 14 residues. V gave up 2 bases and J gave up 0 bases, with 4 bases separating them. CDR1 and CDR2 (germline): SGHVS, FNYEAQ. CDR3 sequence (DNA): TGTGCCAGCAGCTTACAAGCGAACACCGGGGAGCTGTTTTTT. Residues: CASSLQANTGELFF.

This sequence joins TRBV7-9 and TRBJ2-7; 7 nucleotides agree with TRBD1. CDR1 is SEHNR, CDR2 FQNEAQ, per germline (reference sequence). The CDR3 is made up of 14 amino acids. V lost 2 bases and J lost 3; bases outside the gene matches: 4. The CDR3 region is CASSLSRDSYEQYF. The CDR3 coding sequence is TGTGCCAGCAGCTTATCCCGGGACAGCTACGAGCAGTACTTC.

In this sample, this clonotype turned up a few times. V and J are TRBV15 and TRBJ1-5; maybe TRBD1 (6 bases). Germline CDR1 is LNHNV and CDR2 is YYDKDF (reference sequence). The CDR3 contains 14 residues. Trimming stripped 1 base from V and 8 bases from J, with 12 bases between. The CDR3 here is CATSRGTGQEPQHF. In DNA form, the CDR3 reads TGTGCCACCAGCAGAGGAACAGGGCAAGAGCCCCAGCATTTT.

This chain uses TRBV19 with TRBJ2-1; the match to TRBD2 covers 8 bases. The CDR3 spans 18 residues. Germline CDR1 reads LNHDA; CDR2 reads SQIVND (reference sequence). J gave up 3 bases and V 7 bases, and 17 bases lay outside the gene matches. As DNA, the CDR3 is TGTGCCAGTACCGCCGGGGGGGGTCTAGGAGGCCTCTACAATGAGCAGTTCTTC. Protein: CASTAGGGLGGLYNEQFF.

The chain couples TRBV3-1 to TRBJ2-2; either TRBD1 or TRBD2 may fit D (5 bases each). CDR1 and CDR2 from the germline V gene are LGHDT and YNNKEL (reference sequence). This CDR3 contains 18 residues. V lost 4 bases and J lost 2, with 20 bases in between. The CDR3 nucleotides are TGTGCCAGCAGCCGGAAACCCCTCGGGGCACTTAACACCGGGGAGCTGTTTTTT. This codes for CASSRKPLGALNTGELFF.

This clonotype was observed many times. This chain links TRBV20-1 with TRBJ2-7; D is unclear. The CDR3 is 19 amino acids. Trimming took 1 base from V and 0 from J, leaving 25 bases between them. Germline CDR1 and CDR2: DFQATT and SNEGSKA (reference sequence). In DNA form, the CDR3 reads TGCAGTGCTAGAGTTAGATATAGGCAGACATCGTTAAGCTCCTACGAGCAGTACTTC. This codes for CSARVRYRQTSLSSYEQYF.

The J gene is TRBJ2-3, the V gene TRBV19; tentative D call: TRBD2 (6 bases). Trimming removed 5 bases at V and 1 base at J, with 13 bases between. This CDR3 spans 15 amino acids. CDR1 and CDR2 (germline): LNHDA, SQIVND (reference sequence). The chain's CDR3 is CASSSGRLRTDTQYF. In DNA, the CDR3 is TGTGCCAGTAGTTCCGGGAGACTTCGCACAGATACGCAGTATTTT.